This TCR beta chain was documented in a study of glioma-infiltrating T cells. Study-wide results and caveats: Non-neoplastic patients had below-expected tissue-blood divergence, while all gliomas exceeded expectation.

There are many counts of this clonotype. Its specificity is unknown. Germline CDR1 is SNHLY and CDR2 is FYNNEI. V lost 2 bases and J lost 4, with 12 bases in between. CDR3 length: 15 residues. Amplification of TCR alpha and beta CDR3 regions from RNA used iRepertoire nested multiplex PCR. MiXCR, run by TCRdb on the multiplex PCR reads, gives a single entry per CDR3 protein. The repertoire holds 40,000 or so distinct CDR3 sequences, with around 24% as singletons. This clonotype originated in a human donor with low-grade glioma or glioblastoma, undergoing nonglioma brain surgery, or in good health (not recorded which). Source material: glioma tissue, nonneoplastic brain tissue, or PBMCs (not recorded which). This chain joins TRBV2 and TRBJ1-5, with D unclear. CDR3 loop: CASSEYLGVNQPQHF. In DNA form, the CDR3 reads TGTGCCAGCAGTGAATATCTCGGGGTTAATCAGCCCCAGCATTTT.